This T cell receptor beta chain was documented in a study of neurological immune-mediated disorders (dated by TCRdb to the late 2010s). Broadly, across the study: Peripheral blood TCR-beta repertoires from HTLV-I-associated myelopathy (HAM/TSP) patients, multiple sclerosis patients and healthy controls were compared by UMI-based sequencing. The roughly 110 TCR-beta libraries included longitudinal samples, technical triplicates and paired sorted CD4+ and CD8+ T-cell subsets alongside PBMC samples. The cohort was made up of 65 to 75 subjects, consisting of roughly 14 HAM/TSP patients, some 34 multiple sclerosis patients and 20 healthy controls.

Overall study outcomes, separate from this receptor: Across subjects, expanded clones never shared an identical CDR3 amino acid sequence, which suggests that the TCR-beta repertoires in every group were private. TCR clonal expansion was highest in HAM/TSP patients and lowest in MS patients, with MS patients falling below even healthy controls.

This clonotype occurred many times. Its cognate antigen has yet to be identified. No base quality values were provided; no much bigger clone lies one nucleotide off. Healthy controls were blood bank volunteers in Maryland, USA. For unsorted PBMC libraries, 2 million PBMCs were used after storage in RNAlater at -80 degrees C until RNA extraction. Peripheral blood was subjected to Ficoll-Hypaque density gradient centrifugation to isolate PBMCs, which were then cryopreserved in liquid nitrogen. V is clipped by 7 bases and J by 6 bases, and the sequence between their germline boundaries is 19 bases long. Measured from the cysteine to the phenylalanine, the CDR3 is 14 residues long. Only the CDR3 DNA stays, 42 bases, in frame from base 1. cDNA synthesis used template-switch 5'RACE with a primer carrying a 10-nucleotide random unique molecular identifier tagging each TCR transcript. Over 200 million TCR-beta sequences, covering 15-18 subjects, were produced in each sequencing run. The RNeasy kit was used for extraction of total RNA. Using the KAPA Real-time Library Amplification kit, TCR-beta VDJ regions were amplified with primers for the TCR constant region and the 5'RACE anchor. A first PCR added sample indexes and Illumina adaptors, after which a second PCR increased the library yield. The roughly 650 bp TCR product was size-selected on a 2% E-gel SizeSelection system after Ampure bead purification. Before pooling, libraries had their quality checked on a Bioanalyzer, their concentration measured with Qubit, and their quantity determined with the Kapa Library Quantification kit. Libraries were sequenced paired-end 2 x 150 bp on an Illumina HiSeq 2500. To increase sequence diversity, about 23-30% phiX was spiked into each library pool. Turning to the authors' computational methods: Quality-filtered reads were processed with the UMI-based MiGEC pipeline, and over 75% of raw TCR sequences were removed by the MiGEC pipeline during error correction. VDJ genes were aligned to IMGT germline references, and each clonotype was defined by a unique CDR3 amino acid sequence together with V-J genes. VDJtools evaluated clonal expansion, Shannon diversity and CDR3 relatedness (CalcPairwiseDistances, ClusterSamples); CLCbio workbench built phylogenetic trees. Clones with at least 8 unique UMIs were defined as expanded, with this threshold being based on coefficient-of-variation modelling across technical triplicates. TCRdb reanalyzed the raw reads on its own, using fastp at Q25 for trimming and MiXCR for clone calling, and kept in-frame beta chains. CDR3 protein sequences are deduplicated, and each keeps its most common genes and DNA. The V and J calls come from TCRdb's annotation, not from the publication. The sample table records under 85,000 distinct CDR3 sequences; under 13% of these occur just once. The ten largest clones represent about 1.8% of the sample.

The chain was built from TRBV12-3 or TRBV12-4 and TRBJ2-7, with no reliable assignment of the D segment. The clonotype comes from a man aged 35-49 years in good health. Sequencing was carried out using PBMCs. The CDR3 loop reads CASTPDSYGTEQYF. The bases are TGTGCCAGCACCCCTGACTCCTATGGAACCGAGCAGTACTTC.